These T cell receptor beta chains were read from a single sample in a study of CD8 T cells in Susac syndrome. TCRdb independently ran MiXCR on the immunoSEQ multiplex PCR reads; one entry per CDR3 protein. In the table there are approximately 150,000 distinct CDR3 sequences, 90% to 95% of which are singletons. The sequenced material came from CD4+ T cells from PBMCs. All receptors come from a human donor in good health. Each CDR3 is given with its conserved first and last residue. Fields, in order: D gene, J gene, V gene, clone size, CDR3 protein, CDR3 DNA. D genes are given only for firm matches. A clone size is listed for some rows: how often the clone was seen (once, few, many), or a class if it is expanded.

TRBD1 | TRBJ2-7 | TRBV13 | . | CASSLARRDRGYEQYF | TGTGCCAGCAGCTTAGCTCGAAGGGACAGGGGCTACGAGCAGTACTTC
TRBD2 | TRBJ2-2 | TRBV9 | . | CASSARTSGTGELFF | TGTGCCAGCAGCGCCCGGACTAGCGGCACCGGGGAGCTGTTTTTT
. | TRBJ2-3 | TRBV5-1 | . | CASSLGGLASTDTQYF | TGCGCCAGCAGCTTGGGAGGGCTAGCGAGCACAGATACGCAGTATTTT
. | TRBJ2-7 | TRBV27 | . | CASSTPHRDGTYEQYF | TGTGCCAGCAGCACCCCCCACCGGGACGGCACTTACGAGCAGTACTTC
. | TRBJ2-3 | TRBV3-1 | . | CASTMGLTQYF | TGTGCCAGTACTATGGGGCTTACGCAGTATTTT
. | TRBJ1-6 | TRBV7-2 | . | CASSARQGNSPLHF | TGTGCCAGCAGCGCCCGTCAGGGGAATTCACCCCTCCACTTT
. | TRBJ1-3 | TRBV10-3 | once | CAITAAGSGNTIYF | TGTGCCATCACCGCTGCAGGCTCTGGAAACACCATATATTTT
TRBD1 | TRBJ2-7 | TRBV18 | . | CASSPLRLQGWEQYF | TGTGCCAGCTCACCTCTCCGGCTACAGGGGTGGGAGCAGTACTTC
. | TRBJ2-7 | TRBV25-1 | . | CASSDPDGNYEQYF | TGTGCCAGCAGTGATCCGGACGGTAACTACGAGCAGTACTTC
. | TRBJ2-1 | TRBV11-2 | . | CASSIRGASNEQFF | TGTGCCAGCAGCATCAGGGGGGCCTCCAATGAGCAGTTCTTC
. | TRBJ1-4 | TRBV28 | few | CASSLVGATNEKLFF | TGTGCCAGCAGTTTGGTAGGGGCAACTAATGAAAAACTGTTTTTT
. | TRBJ2-6 | TRBV7-9 | once | CASSLTGLSGANVLTF | TGTGCCAGCAGCTTGACAGGTTTGTCTGGGGCCAACGTCCTGACTTTC
. | TRBJ2-1 | TRBV3-1 | . | CASSGGSNNEQFF | TGTGCCAGCAGCGGGGGAAGCAACAATGAGCAGTTCTTC
TRBD2 | TRBJ2-1 | TRBV18 | . | CASSPGLGGYEQFF | TGTGCCAGCTCACCGGGACTAGGGGGATATGAGCAGTTCTTC
. | TRBJ1-2 | TRBV7-3 | . | CASSSGVGGYGYTF | TGTGCCAGCAGCTCGGGAGTTGGAGGCTATGGCTACACCTTC
TRBD1 | TRBJ2-7 | TRBV14 | . | CASSRQGGTGSSYEQYF | TGTGCCAGCAGCCGCCAAGGAGGGACAGGGAGCTCCTACGAGCAGTACTTC
. | TRBJ1-2 | TRBV9 | . | CASGTNYGYTF | TGTGCCAGCGGCACTAACTATGGCTACACCTTC
TRBD1 | TRBJ1-1 | TRBV4-2 | . | CASSQGIGRGLNTEAFF | TGTGCCAGCAGCCAGGGAATCGGGAGGGGGCTGAACACTGAAGCTTTCTTT
. | TRBJ1-5 | TRBV6-1 | . | CASSAGSNQPQHF | TGTGCCAGCAGCGCAGGGAGCAATCAGCCCCAGCATTTT
. | TRBJ2-1 | TRBV11-2 | . | CASSGQGLSEQFF | TGTGCCAGCAGCGGGCAGGGGTTGAGTGAGCAGTTCTTC
. | TRBJ1-1 | TRBV13 | . | CASSIRKGTEAFF | TGTGCCAGCAGCATCAGGAAGGGTACGGAAGCTTTCTTT
TRBD2 | TRBJ2-2 | TRBV6-5 | . | CASSRGGADTGELFF | TGTGCCAGCAGTCGCGGGGGGGCGGACACCGGGGAGCTGTTTTTT
TRBD1 | TRBJ1-6 | TRBV4-1 | . | CASSQEGTGNSPLHF | TGCGCCAGCAGCCAAGAAGGGACAGGGAATTCACCCCTCCACTTT
TRBD1 | TRBJ1-5 | TRBV7-9 | . | CASSSQGDRNQPQHF | TGTGCCAGCAGCTCACAGGGGGACCGCAATCAGCCCCAGCATTTT
. | TRBJ2-3 | TRBV14 | . | CASSHASTDTQYF | TGTGCCAGCAGCCATGCTAGCACAGATACGCAGTATTTT
. | TRBJ1-5 | TRBV25-1 | . | CASSGGFGPQHF | TGTGCCAGCAGTGGAGGGTTTGGGCCCCAGCATTTT
TRBD1 | TRBJ1-2 | TRBV2 | . | CASSGRQGWGYTF | TGTGCCAGCAGCGGAAGACAGGGATGGGGCTACACCTTC
. | TRBJ1-1 | TRBV7-9 | . | CASSWVNTEAFF | TGTGCCAGCAGCTGGGTTAACACTGAAGCTTTCTTT
. | TRBJ1-2 | TRBV29-1 | . | CSVDRDYHGYTF | TGCAGCGTTGATCGGGACTACCATGGCTACACCTTC
. | TRBJ2-7 | TRBV14 | . | CASSQVRGAASYEQYF | TGTGCCAGCAGCCAAGTAAGGGGCGCAGCTTCCTACGAGCAGTACTTC
. | TRBJ1-1 | TRBV16 | . | CASSRTDTEAFF | TGTGCCAGCAGTCGGACAGACACTGAAGCTTTCTTT
. | TRBJ1-1 | TRBV18 | . | CASSPGGDTEAFF | TGTGCCAGCTCACCAGGGGGAGACACTGAAGCTTTCTTT
TRBD2 | TRBJ2-2 | TRBV7-9 | . | CASSTPTSGGSHATGELFF | TGTGCCAGCAGCACACCCACCAGCGGGGGGTCCCACGCCACCGGGGAGCTGTTTTTT
. | TRBJ2-5 | TRBV15 | . | CATSRELVDGDETQYF | TGTGCCACCAGCAGAGAATTAGTGGACGGGGACGAGACCCAGTACTTC
. | TRBJ1-2 | TRBV15 | . | CATSSGQFYGYTF | TGTGCCACCAGCAGTGGACAGTTCTATGGCTACACCTTC
. | TRBJ2-1 | TRBV29-1 | . | CSGRDTYNEQFF | TGCAGCGGCCGGGACACTTACAATGAGCAGTTCTTC
. | TRBJ1-6 | TRBV20-1 | . | CSARGGHSPLHF | TGCAGTGCTAGGGGTGGGCATTCACCCCTCCACTTT
. | TRBJ1-6 | TRBV5-1 | . | CASSLGSSYNSPLHF | TGCGCCAGCAGCTTAGGGAGCTCCTATAATTCACCCCTCCACTTT
. | TRBJ2-3 | TRBV5-4 | . | CASSPQEWSDTQYF | TGTGCCAGCAGCCCGCAGGAATGGTCAGATACGCAGTATTTT
. | TRBJ2-2 | TRBV3-1 | . | CASSQGRTGELFF | TGTGCCAGCAGCCAAGGGCGCACCGGGGAGCTGTTTTTT
. | TRBJ2-7 | TRBV18 | . | CASSPGRYEQYF | TGTGCCAGCTCCCCAGGACGGTACGAGCAGTACTTC
. | TRBJ2-3 | TRBV14 | . | CASSRAGTDTQYF | TGTGCCAGCAGCCGGGCGGGGACAGATACGCAGTATTTT
. | TRBJ2-5 | TRBV3-1 | . | CASSQNGPWETQYF | TGTGCCAGCAGCCAGAACGGGCCCTGGGAGACCCAGTACTTC
TRBD1 | TRBJ1-6 | TRBV6-6 | once | CASTADRVENSPLHF | TGTGCCAGCACCGCGGACAGGGTGGAAAATTCACCCCTCCATTTT
TRBD1 | TRBJ2-3 | TRBV9 | . | CASSALGQVGDTQYF | TGTGCCAGCAGCGCACTTGGACAGGTTGGAGATACGCAGTATTTT
. | TRBJ1-2 | TRBV29-1 | . | CSAPRAGGLYGYTF | TGCAGCGCACCTCGGGCCGGGGGATTATATGGCTACACCTTC
. | TRBJ2-4 | TRBV11-3 | . | CASSLGINIQYF | TGTGCCAGCAGCTTAGGGATAAACATTCAGTACTTC
. | TRBJ1-1 | TRBV7-8 | . | CASSLTGPTEAFF | TGTGCCAGCAGCTTAACAGGGCCCACTGAAGCTTTCTTT
. | TRBJ1-2 | TRBV20-1 | . | CSATGQLGYTF | TGCAGTGCCACAGGGCAGCTTGGCTACACCTTC
. | TRBJ2-7 | TRBV10-2 | . | CASSEGSYYEQYF | TGCGCCAGCAGTGAAGGCTCGTACTACGAGCAGTACTTC
. | TRBJ2-6 | TRBV19 | once | CASRGLEAGANVLTF | TGTGCCAGTAGGGGGCTAGAGGCTGGGGCCAACGTCCTGACTTTC
. | TRBJ2-2 | TRBV5-1 | . | CASHDALNTGELFF | TGCGCCAGCCACGACGCCCTGAACACCGGGGAGCTGTTTTTT
. | TRBJ2-3 | TRBV5-6 | . | CASSLEGLAEGTDTQYF | TGTGCCAGCAGCTTGGAAGGGCTAGCCGAGGGTACAGATACGCAGTATTTT
. | TRBJ1-1 | TRBV4-1 | . | CASSQESFLAPLGSTEAFF | TGCGCCAGCAGCCAAGAATCGTTTTTAGCTCCCCTGGGGAGCACTGAAGCTTTCTTT
TRBD1 | TRBJ2-3 | TRBV5-4 | . | CASSLNTGGTDTQYF | TGTGCCAGCAGCTTAAATACAGGGGGAACAGATACGCAGTATTTT
. | TRBJ2-7 | TRBV6-1 | . | CASSGAANRVYEQYF | TGTGCCAGCAGTGGAGCGGCAAATAGGGTGTACGAGCAGTACTTC
. | TRBJ2-3 | TRBV5-6 | . | CASSSVGGETDTQYF | TGTGCCAGCAGCTCCGTGGGCGGGGAGACAGATACGCAGTATTTT
. | TRBJ1-1 | TRBV2 | . | CASSERGVEAFF | TGTGCCAGCAGTGAGAGGGGCGTTGAAGCTTTCTTT